This entry is about one T cell receptor (beta chain). Sequenced by immunoSEQ multiplex PCR; TCRdb stores in-frame clones only, minus some. This sample has tens of thousands of clones, with approximately 94% found just once. This entry is derived from a study of T cell changes during pregnancy in multiple sclerosis. Trimming removed 4 bases from V and 1 base from J; junction bases left unmatched: 3. This CDR3 spans 15 amino acids. Germline values: CDR1 GTSNPN, CDR2 SVGIG (reference sequence). Sequenced material: peripheral blood, taken in the third trimester of pregnancy. The rearrangement joins TRBV30 to TRBJ2-6; 8 nucleotides agree with TRBD1. The sequence was obtained from a female donor with multiple sclerosis, enrolled in a pregnancy study. CDR3: CAWNRQGSGANVLTF. The CDR3 DNA is TGTGCCTGGAACCGACAGGGGTCTGGGGCCAACGTCCTGACTTTC. Variable domain in full (rest from reference TRBV30 and TRBJ2-6): SQTIHQWPATLVQPVGSPLSLECTVEGTSNPNLYWYRQAAGRGLQLLFYSVGIGQISSEVPQNLSASRPQDRQFILSSKKLLLSDSGFYLCAWNRQGSGANVLTFGAGSRLTVL.